These T cell receptor beta chains were read from a single sample in a study of human T cells and chemical hapten exposure. TCRdb itself ran the 5' RACE reads through MiXCR, one entry per CDR3 protein. The sample holds some 150,000 distinct CDR3 sequences, around 4.1% seen once. The receptors originated from a female donor in good health. Each CDR3 is given with its conserved first and last residue. D genes are given only for firm matches. A clone size is listed for some rows: how often the clone was seen (once, few, many), or a class if it is expanded.

V,size,J,D,CDR3,DNA
TRBV30,.,TRBJ2-5,TRBD2,CAWSPGLAVKETQYF,TGTGCCTGGAGCCCTGGACTAGCGGTAAAAGAGACCCAGTACTTC
TRBV28,.,TRBJ2-2,.,CASSLEAWGAANTGELFF,TGTGCCAGCAGTCTGGAGGCGTGGGGGGCAGCGAACACCGGGGAGCTGTTTTTT
TRBV7-2,.,TRBJ2-1,.,CASSISQGEHNEQFF,TGTGCCAGCAGCATTTCCCAGGGAGAACACAATGAGCAGTTCTTC
TRBV27,many,TRBJ1-1,.,CASTSLLNTEAFF,TGTGCCAGCACTTCCCTCCTGAACACTGAAGCTTTCTTT
TRBV28,many,TRBJ1-6,.,CASTTPTGTNSPLHF,TGTGCCAGCACCACACCAACAGGGACCAATTCACCCCTCCACTTT
TRBV5-4,many,TRBJ2-7,.,CASSLGHANYEQYF,TGTGCCAGCAGCTTGGGGCATGCGAACTACGAGCAGTACTTC
TRBV12-5,many,TRBJ2-2,TRBD1,CASVLGQGVGPSNF,TGTGCTAGTGTGTTGGGACAGGGTGTGGGGCCTTCAAATTTT
TRBV7-9,many,TRBJ2-3,.,CASSFGPDTQYF,TGTGCCAGCAGCTTCGGGCCAGATACGCAGTATTTT
TRBV12-3/TRBV12-4,.,TRBJ1-5,.,CASSLIPTSNQPQHF,TGTGCCAGCAGTTTAATACCAACGAGCAATCAGCCCCAGCATTTT
TRBV12-5,many,TRBJ1-5,.,CASGLEITGYSNQPQHF,TGTGCTAGTGGTTTGGAAATCACAGGTTATAGCAATCAGCCCCAGCATTTT
TRBV7-7,many,TRBJ2-5,.,CASSPGDGRAKTQYF,TGTGCTAGCAGCCCCGGGGACGGCCGTGCCAAGACCCAGTACTTC
TRBV7-9,many,TRBJ2-2,.,CASTRLGDTGELFF,TGTGCCAGCACCCGTTTGGGGGACACCGGGGAGCTGTTTTTT
TRBV3-1,many,TRBJ2-3,.,CASSPGPWRESTDTQYF,TGTGCCAGCAGCCCAGGCCCGTGGCGGGAAAGCACAGATACGCAGTATTTT
TRBV12-3/TRBV12-4,many,TRBJ2-1,.,CASSLTGSYNEQFF,TGTGCCAGCAGTTTGACGGGCTCCTACAATGAGCAGTTCTTC
TRBV20-1,.,TRBJ2-5,TRBD2,CSARETSGGAAEETQYF,TGCAGTGCTAGAGAGACTAGCGGGGGGGCGGCCGAAGAGACCCAGTACTTC
TRBV4-2,many,TRBJ2-3,TRBD2,CASSRGTSGATDTQYF,TGTGCCAGCAGCCGCGGGACTAGCGGGGCCACAGATACGCAGTATTTT
TRBV14,.,TRBJ1-1,.,CASSLGQCWAEAFF,TGTGCCAGCAGCCTTGGACAATGCTGGGCTGAAGCTTTCTTT
TRBV28,few,TRBJ2-1,.,CATKPGEAEQFF,TGTGCCACCAAACCCGGGGAGGCTGAGCAGTTCTTC
TRBV5-5,many,TRBJ1-1,.,CASSPAQVFWAFF,TGTGCCAGCAGCCCGGCCCAGGTATTTTGGGCTTTCTTT
TRBV12-3/TRBV12-4,.,TRBJ2-6,.,CASSLGSVTGANVLTF,TGTGCCAGCAGTTTGGGCAGCGTCACTGGGGCCAACGTCCTGACTTTC
TRBV20-1,many,TRBJ2-7,.,CSAAGTSAEQYF,TGCAGTGCTGCCGGGACCTCTGCCGAGCAGTACTTC
TRBV11-2,many,TRBJ2-6,.,CASSPLGTVPHVLTF,TGTGCCAGCAGCCCGCTAGGGACCGTCCCCCACGTCCTGACTTTC
TRBV4-3,few,TRBJ1-1,.,CASSQVPGSHTEAFF,TGCGCCAGCAGCCAAGTCCCGGGGAGCCACACTGAAGCTTTCTTT
TRBV28,many,TRBJ2-7,TRBD1,CASRNPGTGSIEQYF,TGTGCCAGCAGAAATCCCGGGACAGGGTCTATCGAGCAGTACTTC
TRBV5-5,many,TRBJ1-2,.,CASSLSGRENYGYTF,TGTGCCAGCAGCTTGAGTGGCAGGGAAAACTATGGCTACACCTTC
TRBV10-3,.,TRBJ1-5,.,CATGRDQPQHF,TGTGCCACAGGGCGGGATCAGCCCCAGCATTTT
TRBV6-1,many,TRBJ2-2,.,CASSSPAGELFF,TGTGCCAGCAGTTCCCCCGCCGGGGAGCTGTTTTTT
TRBV12-3/TRBV12-4,few,TRBJ2-3,.,CASSSDGGFTDTQYF,TGTGCCAGCAGTTCTGATGGGGGTTTCACAGATACGCAGTATTTT
TRBV18,many,TRBJ2-3,TRBD2,CASSPERGRTDTQYF,TGTGCCAGCTCACCCGAGCGGGGCCGCACAGATACGCAGTATTTT
TRBV7-9,many,TRBJ1-1,TRBD1,CASSLPGQGATEAFF,TGTGCCAGCAGCTTACCGGGACAGGGGGCTACTGAAGCTTTCTTT
TRBV7-2,many,TRBJ1-2,.,CASSFRQEAYGYTF,TGTGCCAGCAGCTTTAGACAGGAGGCCTATGGCTACACCTTC
TRBV6-5,many,TRBJ2-1,TRBD2,CASSLGRAYNEQFF,TGTGCCAGCAGCCTCGGGAGGGCTTACAATGAGCAGTTCTTC
TRBV5-4,few,TRBJ2-3,.,CASSLRESGTDTQYF,TGTGCCAGCAGCTTAAGGGAGTCTGGCACAGATACGCAGTATTTT
TRBV28,many,TRBJ2-1,TRBD1,CASRGQGYYNEQFF,TGTGCCAGCCGGGGACAGGGGTATTACAATGAGCAGTTCTTC
TRBV5-1,.,TRBJ2-7,.,CASSPPRGSHEQYF,TGCGCCAGCAGCCCCCCACGGGGGAGTCACGAGCAGTACTTC
TRBV20-1,many,TRBJ1-1,.,CSARRGPSPEAFF,TGCAGTGCTAGACGTGGACCTAGCCCTGAAGCTTTCTTT
TRBV12-3/TRBV12-4,.,TRBJ1-2,.,CASAPFPYGYTF,TGTGCCAGCGCCCCTTTCCCCTATGGCTACACCTTC
TRBV5-1,many,TRBJ1-2,.,CASSLATNYGYTF,TGCGCCAGCAGCTTGGCCACTAACTATGGCTACACCTTC
TRBV6-5,many,TRBJ2-3,.,CATGTDLGTDTQYF,TGTGCCACTGGGACGGACCTAGGCACAGATACGCAGTATTTT
TRBV7-2,many,TRBJ2-3,TRBD2,CASSLAAPASGGTKDTQYF,TGTGCCAGCAGCTTAGCTGCGCCGGCTAGCGGGGGGACGAAAGATACGCAGTATTTT
TRBV29-1,many,TRBJ2-3,TRBD1,CSVEFGGRGTGGQYF,TGCAGCGTTGAATTCGGCGGTAGGGGGACAGGGGGGCAGTATTTT
TRBV19,many,TRBJ2-1,TRBD2,CASSLSGGGVYNEQFF,TGTGCCAGTAGTCTAAGCGGGGGGGGGGTTTACAATGAGCAGTTCTTC
TRBV5-4,many,TRBJ2-5,TRBD2,CASTDIAGGGETQYF,TGTGCCAGCACCGATATAGCGGGGGGAGGAGAGACCCAGTACTTC
TRBV2,.,TRBJ2-1,TRBD2,CASSKGLGGYDEQFF,TGTGCCAGCAGCAAGGGACTAGGAGGCTACGATGAGCAGTTCTTC
TRBV20-1,many,TRBJ2-7,.,CSARDLYGTEEQYF,TGCAGTGCTAGAGATCTTTACGGGACCGAGGAGCAGTACTTC
TRBV14,few,TRBJ2-1,.,CASSQVGWEQFF,TGTGCCAGCAGCCAAGTGGGCTGGGAGCAGTTCTTC
TRBV20-1,.,TRBJ2-3,.,CSAGGGGTQYF,TGCAGTGCGGGGGGCGGAGGTACGCAGTATTTT
TRBV19,many,TRBJ2-2,.,CASSPYTGELFF,TGTGCCAGTAGTCCCTACACCGGGGAGCTGTTTTTT